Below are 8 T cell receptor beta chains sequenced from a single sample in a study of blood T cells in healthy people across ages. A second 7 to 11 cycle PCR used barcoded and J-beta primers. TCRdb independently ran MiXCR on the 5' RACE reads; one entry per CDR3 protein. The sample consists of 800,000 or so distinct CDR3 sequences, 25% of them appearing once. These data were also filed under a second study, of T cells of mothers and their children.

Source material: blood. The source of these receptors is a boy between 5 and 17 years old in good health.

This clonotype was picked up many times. The CDR3 protein is CASSLDSGVSYNEQFF. The DNA for the CDR3 is TGTGCCAGCAGCTTAGATTCTGGGGTCTCCTACAATGAGCAGTTCTTC. This chain uses TRBV7-8 with TRBJ2-1; no clear D. In germline, CDR1 is SGHVS, CDR2 FQNEAQ. V lost 1 base and J 0 bases, leaving 10 bases between the germline ends. This CDR3 has 16 amino acids. Using reference TRBV7-8 and TRBJ2-1 for the parts outside the CDR3, the full variable domain is GAGVSQSPRYKVAKRGQDVALRCDPISGHVSLFWYQQALGQGPEFLTYFQNEAQLDKSGLPSDRFFAERPEGSVSTLKIQRTQQEDSAVYLCASSLDSGVSYNEQFFGPGTRLTVL.

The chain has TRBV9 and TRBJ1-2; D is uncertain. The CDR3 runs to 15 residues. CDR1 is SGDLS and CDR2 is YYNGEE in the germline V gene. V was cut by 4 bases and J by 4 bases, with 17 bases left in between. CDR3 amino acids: CASSPGPINRYGYTF. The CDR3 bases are TGTGCCAGCAGCCCGGGTCCAATAAATCGCTATGGCTACACCTTC.

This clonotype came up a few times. The DNA of the CDR3 is TGTGCCAGCTCACCCATTGACGGAGCTAACTATGGCTACACCTTC. This codes for CASSPIDGANYGYTF. J is TRBJ1-2 and V is TRBV18, with D unclear. The CDR3 runs 15 residues. Trimming shortened V by 3 bases and J by 0 bases, and 11 bases separated the two germline ends. The germline V gene has CDR1 KGHSH and CDR2 LQKENI.

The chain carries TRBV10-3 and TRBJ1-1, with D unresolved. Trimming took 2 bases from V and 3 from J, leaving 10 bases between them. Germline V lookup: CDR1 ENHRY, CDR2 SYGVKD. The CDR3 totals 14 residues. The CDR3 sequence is CAISEMGGDTEAFF. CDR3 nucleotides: TGTGCCATCAGTGAGATGGGTGGGGACACTGAAGCTTTCTTT.

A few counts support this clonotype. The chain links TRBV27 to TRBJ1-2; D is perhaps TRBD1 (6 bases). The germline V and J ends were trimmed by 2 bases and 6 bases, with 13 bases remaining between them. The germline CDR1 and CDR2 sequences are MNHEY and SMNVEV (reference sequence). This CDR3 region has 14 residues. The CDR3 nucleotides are TGTGCCAGCAGTTTAGCGGGGGCGCCACATGGCTACACCTTC. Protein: CASSLAGAPHGYTF.

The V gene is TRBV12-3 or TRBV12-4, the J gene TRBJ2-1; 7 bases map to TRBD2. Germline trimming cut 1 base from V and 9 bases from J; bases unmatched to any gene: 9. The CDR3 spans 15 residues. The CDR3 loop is CASSLVPSGTGEQFF. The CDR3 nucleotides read TGTGCCAGCAGTTTAGTCCCTAGCGGAACGGGTGAGCAGTTCTTC.

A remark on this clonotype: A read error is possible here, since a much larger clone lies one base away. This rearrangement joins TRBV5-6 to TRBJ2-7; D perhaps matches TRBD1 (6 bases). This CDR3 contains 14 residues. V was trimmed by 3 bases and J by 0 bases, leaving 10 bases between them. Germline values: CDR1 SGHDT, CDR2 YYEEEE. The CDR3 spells CASSSVTGSYEQYF. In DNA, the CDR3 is TGTGCCAGCAGCTCCGTGACAGGCTCCTACGAGCAGTACTTC.

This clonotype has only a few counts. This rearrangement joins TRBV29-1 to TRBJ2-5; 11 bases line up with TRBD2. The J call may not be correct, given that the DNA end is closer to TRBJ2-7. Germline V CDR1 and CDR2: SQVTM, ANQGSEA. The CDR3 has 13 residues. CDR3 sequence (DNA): TGCAGCGCCGGACTAGCGGGCTTCGGCGAGCAGTACTTC. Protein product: CSAGLAGFGEQYF.